The T cell receptor (beta chain) described here comes from a study of T-cell reconstitution after alpha-beta-depleted transplantation in children. A library of TCRbeta sequences, prepared with unique molecular identifiers, was generated. MiXCR, run by TCRdb on the PCR reads, gives a single entry per CDR3 protein. The sample holds around 530,000 distinct CDR3 sequences; about 33% are singletons and the top ten take roughly 2.5%. Here the sequenced sample was PBMCs from the stem cell graft donor, taken from the stem cell graft. This TCR was recovered from a human donor who donated a stem cell graft to a child with aplastic anemia.

This chain's CDR3 is CASSYPRQNTEAFF. The CDR3 DNA sequence: TGTGCCAGCAGCTACCCTCGGCAGAACACTGAAGCTTTCTTT. The chain couples TRBV7-2 to TRBJ1-1; D is undetermined. Germline assignment: CDR1 SGHTA and CDR2 FQGNSA. CDR3 length: 14 residues. Trimming left V 4 bases short and J 1 base short, with 10 bases between. The full variable domain, its missing parts supplied by reference TRBV7-2 and TRBJ1-1, is GAGVSQSPSNKVTEKGKDVELRCDPISGHTALYWYRQSLGQGLEFLIYFQGNSAPDKSGLPSDRFSAERTGGSVSTLTIQRTQQEDSAVYLCASSYPRQNTEAFFGQGTRLTVV.